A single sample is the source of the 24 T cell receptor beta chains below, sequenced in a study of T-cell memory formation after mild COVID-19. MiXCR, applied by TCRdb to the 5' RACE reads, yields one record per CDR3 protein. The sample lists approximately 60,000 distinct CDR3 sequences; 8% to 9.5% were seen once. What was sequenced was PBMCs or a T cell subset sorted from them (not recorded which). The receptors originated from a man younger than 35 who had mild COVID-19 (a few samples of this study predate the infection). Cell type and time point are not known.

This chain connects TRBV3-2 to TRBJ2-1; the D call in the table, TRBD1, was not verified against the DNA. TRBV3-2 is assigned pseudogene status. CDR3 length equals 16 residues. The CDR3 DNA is TGTGCCAGCAGCCAAGGCCCGGGGAGCTCCTACAATGAGCAGTTCTTC. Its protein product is CASSQGPGSSYNEQFF.

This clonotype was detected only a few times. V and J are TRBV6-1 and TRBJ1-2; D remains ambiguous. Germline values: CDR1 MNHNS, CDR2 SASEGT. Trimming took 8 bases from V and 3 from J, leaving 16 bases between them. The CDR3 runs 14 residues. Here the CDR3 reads CASVPMPSDYGYTF. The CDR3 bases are TGTGCCAGCGTACCTATGCCGTCGGACTATGGCTACACCTTC.

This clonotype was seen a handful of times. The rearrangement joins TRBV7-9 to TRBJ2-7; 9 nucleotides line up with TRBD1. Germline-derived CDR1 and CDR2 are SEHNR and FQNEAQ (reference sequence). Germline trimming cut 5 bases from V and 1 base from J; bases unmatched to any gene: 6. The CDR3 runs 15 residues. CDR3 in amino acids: CASSRTGVLSYEQYF. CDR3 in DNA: TGTGCCAGCAGCCGGACAGGGGTTTTATCCTACGAGCAGTACTTC.

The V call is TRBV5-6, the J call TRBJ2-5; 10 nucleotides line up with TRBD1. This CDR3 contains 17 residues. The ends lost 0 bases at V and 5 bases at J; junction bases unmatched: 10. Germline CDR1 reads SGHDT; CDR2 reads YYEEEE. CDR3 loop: CASSLGWDDRGHETQYF. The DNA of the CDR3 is TGTGCCAGCAGCTTGGGATGGGACGACAGGGGGCACGAGACCCAGTACTTC. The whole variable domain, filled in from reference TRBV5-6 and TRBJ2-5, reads DAGVTQSPTHLIKTRGQQVTLRCSPKSGHDTVSWYQQALGQGPQFIFQYYEEEERQRGNFPDRFSGHQFPNYSSELNVNALLLGDSALYLCASSLGWDDRGHETQYFGPGTRLLVL.

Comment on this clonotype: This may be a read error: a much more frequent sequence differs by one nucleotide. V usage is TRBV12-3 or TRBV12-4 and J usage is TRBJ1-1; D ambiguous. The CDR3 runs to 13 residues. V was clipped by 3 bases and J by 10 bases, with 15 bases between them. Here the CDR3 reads CASSFSEGYTAFF. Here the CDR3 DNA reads TGTGCCAGCAGTTTTTCGGAAGGTTATACAGCTTTCTTT.

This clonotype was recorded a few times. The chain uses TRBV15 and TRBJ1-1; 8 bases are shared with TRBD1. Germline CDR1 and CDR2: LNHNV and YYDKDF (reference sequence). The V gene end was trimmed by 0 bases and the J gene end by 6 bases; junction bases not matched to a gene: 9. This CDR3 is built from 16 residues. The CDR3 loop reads CATSRDSGRGPSEAFF. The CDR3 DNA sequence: TGTGCCACCAGCAGAGATTCGGGCAGGGGGCCGTCTGAAGCTTTCTTT.

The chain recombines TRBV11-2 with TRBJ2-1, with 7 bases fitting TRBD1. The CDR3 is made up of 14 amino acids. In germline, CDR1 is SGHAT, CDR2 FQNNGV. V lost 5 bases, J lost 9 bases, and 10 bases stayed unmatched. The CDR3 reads CASSARTGWLEQFF. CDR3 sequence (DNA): TGTGCCAGCAGCGCCCGGACAGGTTGGCTTGAGCAGTTCTTC.

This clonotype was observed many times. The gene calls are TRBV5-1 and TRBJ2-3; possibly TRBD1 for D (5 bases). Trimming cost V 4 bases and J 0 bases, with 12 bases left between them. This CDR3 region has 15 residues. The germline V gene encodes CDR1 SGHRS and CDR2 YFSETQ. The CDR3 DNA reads TGCGCCAGCAGCATGACAGACTCTAGCACAGATACGCAGTATTTT. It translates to CASSMTDSSTDTQYF.

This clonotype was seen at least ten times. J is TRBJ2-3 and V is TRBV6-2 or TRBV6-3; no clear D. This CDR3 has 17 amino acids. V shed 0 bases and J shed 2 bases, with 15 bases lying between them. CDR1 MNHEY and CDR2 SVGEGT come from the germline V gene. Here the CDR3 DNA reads TGTGCCAGCAGTTACTCGAGCACTTCGGACCACACAGATACGCAGTATTTT. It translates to CASSYSSTSDHTDTQYF.

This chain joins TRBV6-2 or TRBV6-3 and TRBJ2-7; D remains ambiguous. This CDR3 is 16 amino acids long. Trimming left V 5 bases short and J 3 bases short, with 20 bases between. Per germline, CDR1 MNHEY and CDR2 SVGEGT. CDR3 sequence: CASSPGQARGYYEQYF. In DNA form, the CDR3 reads TGTGCCAGCAGTCCCGGCCAGGCTAGAGGATACTACGAGCAGTACTTC.

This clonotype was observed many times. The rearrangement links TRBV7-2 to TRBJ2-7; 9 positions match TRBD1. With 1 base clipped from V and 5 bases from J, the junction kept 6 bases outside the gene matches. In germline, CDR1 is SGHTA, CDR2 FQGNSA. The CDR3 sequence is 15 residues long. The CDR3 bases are TGTGCCAGCAGCTTAGTTGGGGACAGGGCAGACGAGCAGTACTTC. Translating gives CASSLVGDRADEQYF.

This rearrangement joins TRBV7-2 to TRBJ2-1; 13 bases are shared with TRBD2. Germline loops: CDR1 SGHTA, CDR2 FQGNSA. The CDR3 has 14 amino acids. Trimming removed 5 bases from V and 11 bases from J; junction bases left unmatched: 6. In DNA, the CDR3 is TGTGCCAGCAGCCCTGGGACTAGCGGGGATAAGCAGTTCTTC. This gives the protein CASSPGTSGDKQFF.

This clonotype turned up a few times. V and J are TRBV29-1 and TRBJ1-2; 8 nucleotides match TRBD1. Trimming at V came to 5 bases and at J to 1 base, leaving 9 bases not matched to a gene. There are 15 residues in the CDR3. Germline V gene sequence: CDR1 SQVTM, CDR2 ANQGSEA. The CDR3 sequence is CSVSAGGPLNYGYTF. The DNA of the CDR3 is TGCAGCGTTTCGGCAGGGGGCCCACTTAACTATGGCTACACCTTC.

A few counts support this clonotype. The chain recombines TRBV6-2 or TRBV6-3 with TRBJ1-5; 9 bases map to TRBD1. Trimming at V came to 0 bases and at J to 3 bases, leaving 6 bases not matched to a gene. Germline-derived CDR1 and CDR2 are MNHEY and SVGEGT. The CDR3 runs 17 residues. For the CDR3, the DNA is TGTGCCAGCAGTTACTCCGGGACAGGGCTGAACAATCAGCCCCAGCATTTT. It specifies CASSYSGTGLNNQPQHF.

The CDR3 DNA is TGCAGTGCTAGAGTTGGCATGGTAGAGACCCAGTACTTC. Translation: CSARVGMVETQYF. This chain connects TRBV20-1 to TRBJ2-5, with no clear D. Germline CDR1 reads DFQATT; CDR2 reads SNEGSKA (reference sequence). The CDR3 contains 13 residues. V lost 1 base and J 4 bases, leaving 10 bases between the germline ends.

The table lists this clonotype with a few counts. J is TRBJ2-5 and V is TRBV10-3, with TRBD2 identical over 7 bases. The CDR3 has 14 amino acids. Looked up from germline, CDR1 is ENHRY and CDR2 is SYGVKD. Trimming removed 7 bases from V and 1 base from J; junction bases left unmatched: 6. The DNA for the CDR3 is TGTGCCATCACAGCCACGGGGGGCCAAGAGACCCAGTACTTC. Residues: CAITATGGQETQYF.

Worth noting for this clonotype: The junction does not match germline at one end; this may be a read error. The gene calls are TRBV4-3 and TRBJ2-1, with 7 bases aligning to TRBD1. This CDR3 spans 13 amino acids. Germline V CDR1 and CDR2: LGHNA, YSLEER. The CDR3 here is CVSSQTGDNEQFF. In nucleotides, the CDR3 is TGCGTCAGCAGCCAAACAGGGGACAATGAGCAGTTCTTC.

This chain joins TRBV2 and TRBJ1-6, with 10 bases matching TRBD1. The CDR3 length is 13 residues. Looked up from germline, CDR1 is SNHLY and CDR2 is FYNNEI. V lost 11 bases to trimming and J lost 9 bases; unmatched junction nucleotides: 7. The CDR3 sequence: CAGRTGGLSPLHF. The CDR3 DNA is TGTGCCGGACGGACAGGGGGTCTTTCACCCCTCCACTTT.

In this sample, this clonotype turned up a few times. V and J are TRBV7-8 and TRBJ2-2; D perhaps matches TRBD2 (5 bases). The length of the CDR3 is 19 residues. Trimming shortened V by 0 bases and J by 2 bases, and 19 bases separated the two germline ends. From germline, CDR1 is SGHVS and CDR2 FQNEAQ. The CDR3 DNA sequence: TGTGCCAGCAGCTTAGCTCTAGCAGGCCCCCTCTCTAACACCGGGGAGCTGTTTTTT. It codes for CASSLALAGPLSNTGELFF.

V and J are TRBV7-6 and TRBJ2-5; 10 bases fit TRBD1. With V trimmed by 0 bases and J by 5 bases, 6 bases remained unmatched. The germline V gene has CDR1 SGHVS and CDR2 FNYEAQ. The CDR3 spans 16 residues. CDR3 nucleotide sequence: TGTGCCAGCAGCTTAGCGACAGGACAGGGGGGGGAGACCCAGTACTTC. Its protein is CASSLATGQGGETQYF.

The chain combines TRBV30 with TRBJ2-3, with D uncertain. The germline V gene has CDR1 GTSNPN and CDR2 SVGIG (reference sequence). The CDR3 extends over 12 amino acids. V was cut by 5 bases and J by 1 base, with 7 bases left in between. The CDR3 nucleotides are TGTGCCTGGCTCTCCGGCACAGATACGCAGTATTTT. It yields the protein CAWLSGTDTQYF.

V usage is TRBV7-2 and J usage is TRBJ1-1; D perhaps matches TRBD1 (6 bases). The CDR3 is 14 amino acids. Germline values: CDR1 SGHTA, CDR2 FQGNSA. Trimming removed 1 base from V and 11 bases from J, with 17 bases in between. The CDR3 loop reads CASSLDRAGERAFF. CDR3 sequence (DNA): TGTGCCAGCAGCTTAGATCGGGCAGGGGAACGGGCTTTCTTT.

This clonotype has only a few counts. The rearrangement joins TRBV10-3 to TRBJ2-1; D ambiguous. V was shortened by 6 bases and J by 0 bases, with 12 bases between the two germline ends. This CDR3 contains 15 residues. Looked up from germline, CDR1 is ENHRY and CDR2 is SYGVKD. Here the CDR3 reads CAISHDWSSYNEQFF. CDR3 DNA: TGTGCCATCAGCCACGACTGGAGCTCCTACAATGAGCAGTTCTTC.

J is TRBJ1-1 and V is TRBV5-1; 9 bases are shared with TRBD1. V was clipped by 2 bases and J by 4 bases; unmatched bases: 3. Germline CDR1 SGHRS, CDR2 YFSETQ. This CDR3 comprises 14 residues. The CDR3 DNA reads TGCGCCAGCAGCTTACAGGGGGCCACCACTGAAGCTTTCTTT. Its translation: CASSLQGATTEAFF.